The 25 T cell receptor beta chains presented below share a single source sample, sequenced in a study of cytomegalovirus exposure and HLA in healthy donors. Sequencing used immunoSEQ multiplex PCR; TCRdb keeps in-frame clones, though not all of them. The profile shows around 350,000 clones, about nine tenths of them singletons. The sample taken for sequencing was PBMCs. All receptors come from a woman younger than 35 in good health and CMV-seronegative.

CDR3 nucleotides: TGTGCCAGCACCTCCCTGGGGCATGGGAACACTGAAGCTTTCTTT. Encoded protein: CASTSLGHGNTEAFF. This sequence joins TRBV27 and TRBJ1-1; possible D gene TRBD1, 5 bases. The CDR3 is 15 amino acids. The V and J ends lost 7 bases and 1 base respectively, with 16 bases between them. Germline V lookup: CDR1 MNHEY, CDR2 SMNVEV (reference sequence).

This clone has a handful of counts. The J gene is TRBJ1-2, the V gene TRBV27, with 9 positions matching TRBD1. Germline assignment: CDR1 MNHEY and CDR2 SMNVEV (reference sequence). The CDR3 consists of 14 residues. V lost 6 bases and J lost 4; bases outside the gene matches: 6. DNA of the CDR3: TGTGCCAGCAGGCCGACAGGGGGAGTCTATGGCTACACCTTC. Encoded protein: CASRPTGGVYGYTF.

This chain joins TRBV2 and TRBJ1-1, with D perhaps matching TRBD1 (5 bases). This CDR3 contains 16 residues. V was clipped by 3 bases and J by 5 bases, with 19 bases between them. Germline loops: CDR1 SNHLY, CDR2 FYNNEI. The CDR3 DNA reads TGTGCCAGCAGTGAGTTTCGCAGGGAGGTAAGAACTGAAGCTTTCTTT. It yields the protein CASSEFRREVRTEAFF.

This rearrangement joins TRBV5-6 to TRBJ1-4; TRBD1 aligns across 8 bases. The germline gives CDR1 SGHDT, CDR2 YYEEEE. This CDR3 is 14 amino acids long. V trimming: 4 bases; J trimming: 8 bases; junction bases outside the gene matches: 7. This CDR3 is CASSPQGVDEKLFF. The CDR3 DNA reads as TGTGCCAGCAGCCCACAGGGGGTGGACGAAAAACTGTTTTTT. The entire variable domain, with the rest obtained from reference TRBV5-6 and TRBJ1-4, is as follows: DAGVTQSPTHLIKTRGQQVTLRCSPKSGHDTVSWYQQALGQGPQFIFQYYEEEERQRGNFPDRFSGHQFPNYSSELNVNALLLGDSALYLCASSPQGVDEKLFFGSGTQLSVL.

This sequence joins TRBV30 and TRBJ2-7; 10 bases are a match to TRBD1. The germline CDR1 and CDR2 sequences are GTSNPN and SVGIG (reference sequence). Trimming at V came to 2 bases and at J to 2 bases, leaving 3 bases not matched to a gene. There are 14 residues in the CDR3. The chain's CDR3 is CAWSSGQGAYEQYF. The CDR3 nucleotides read TGTGCCTGGAGTTCCGGACAGGGGGCCTACGAGCAGTACTTC.

This clone was seen more than once but under ten times. The rearrangement joins TRBV30 to TRBJ2-7, with D unclear. Germline-derived CDR1 and CDR2 are GTSNPN and SVGIG (reference sequence). The CDR3 runs 13 residues. V was pared by 3 bases and J by 4 bases, with 13 bases between. The CDR3 nucleotides are TGTGCCTGGAGCCCTACCAAATATTACGAGCAGTACTTC. Translated: CAWSPTKYYEQYF.

The rearrangement links TRBV28 to TRBJ1-1, with 12 bases matching TRBD1. V was pared by 6 bases and J by 1 base, with 9 bases of the junction left unmatched. CDR3 length: 17 residues. Germline CDR1 is MDHEN and CDR2 is SYDVKM. This CDR3 reads CASSPPGQGASNTEAFF. The DNA for the CDR3 is TGTGCCAGCAGCCCTCCGGGACAGGGGGCGTCGAACACTGAAGCTTTCTTT.

In this sample, this clone turned up once. This sequence joins TRBV6-5 and TRBJ2-7, with 8 bases lining up with TRBD2. This CDR3 is 14 amino acids long. V was clipped by 6 bases and J by 7 bases; unmatched bases: 11. CDR1 and CDR2 from the germline V gene are MNHEY and SVGAGI. Here the CDR3 DNA reads TGTGCCAGCAGCCTGGGGGTAGCGGGAAATGAGCAGTACTTC. Translation gives CASSLGVAGNEQYF.

The gene calls are TRBV8-2 and TRBJ1-5. TRBV8-2 is described as a pseudogene. The CDR3 is 20 residues long. The CDR3 is CGSASAAPTPEVCSNQPQHF. The DNA of the CDR3 is TGTGGCAGTGCATCCGCAGCCCCCACTCCGGAGGTGTGTAGCAATCAGCCCCAGCATTTT.

The chain couples TRBV9 to TRBJ2-1; tentative D call: TRBD2 (7 bases). Trimming removed 1 base from V and 0 bases from J, with 11 bases in between. Germline CDR1 reads SGDLS; CDR2 reads YYNGEE. The CDR3 runs 16 residues. CDR3 DNA: TGTGCCAGCAGCGTATTGGGGGGGCCCTCCTACAATGAGCAGTTCTTC. The encoded protein is CASSVLGGPSYNEQFF.

The chain joins TRBV7-9 to TRBJ2-5; D perhaps matches TRBD1 (6 bases). The V end lost 5 bases, the J end lost 10 bases, and 14 bases lay between the germline ends. The CDR3 length is 12 residues. Germline V CDR1 and CDR2: SEHNR, FQNEAQ (reference sequence). The CDR3 is CASSLDREVQYF. The CDR3 coding sequence is TGTGCCAGCAGCCTGGACAGAGAGGTCCAGTACTTC.

This clone has just one count. The V and J genes are TRBV7-3 and TRBJ2-5, with a weak D call TRBD2 (7 bases). The CDR3 has 15 residues. Trimming shortened V by 2 bases and J by 5 bases, and 15 bases separated the two germline ends. The germline gives CDR1 SGHTA, CDR2 FQGTGA. The CDR3 nucleotides are TGTGCCAGCAGCTTATCGGGGGGCTCGATGGAGACCCAGTACTTC. Translation: CASSLSGGSMETQYF.

In this sample, this clone turned up many times. This chain links TRBV25-1 with TRBJ2-4; no firm D call. Germline CDR1 is MGHDK and CDR2 is SYGVNS. The CDR3 is 14 amino acids. V was pared by 4 bases and J by 0 bases, with 7 bases between. The CDR3 DNA sequence: TGTGCCAGCAGTGGTACAGAAGCCAAAAACATTCAGTACTTC. It codes for CASSGTEAKNIQYF.

Turning to this clone: The same CDR3 also results from other DNA sequences found in this sample. The chain joins TRBV7-6 to TRBJ1-1; D not resolved. This CDR3 has 14 residues. The germline V gene encodes CDR1 SGHVS and CDR2 FNYEAQ. The ends were cut back, 2 bases at V and 1 base at J, with 8 bases in the middle. CDR3 in amino acids: CASSLRGPNTEAFF. Here the CDR3 DNA reads TGTGCCAGCAGCTTACGAGGGCCGAACACTGAAGCTTTCTTT.

The chain recombines TRBV27 with TRBJ1-1; 8 nucleotides align to TRBD1. The J segment lost 8 bases and the V segment lost 1 base, leaving 3 bases of the junction unmatched. Germline V CDR1 and CDR2: MNHEY, SMNVEV (reference sequence). The CDR3 extends over 13 amino acids. The CDR3 reads CASSLLGTGEAFF. The CDR3 nucleotides read TGTGCCAGCAGTTTATTGGGGACAGGAGAAGCTTTCTTT.

This chain links TRBV5-6 with TRBJ2-3; D is unresolved. Trimming cost V 5 bases and J 2 bases, with 12 bases left between them. This CDR3 is 14 amino acids long. Germline lookup yields CDR1 SGHDT and CDR2 YYEEEE. CDR3 bases: TGTGCCAGCAGTCTCTCCTATTACACAGATACGCAGTATTTT. Translated, it gives CASSLSYYTDTQYF.

The chain links TRBV9 to TRBJ2-7; 9 bases agree with TRBD2. CDR1 is SGDLS and CDR2 is YYNGEE in the germline V gene. The CDR3 runs 16 residues. V was pared by 0 bases and J by 8 bases, with 12 bases of the junction left unmatched. CDR3 DNA: TGTGCCAGCAGCGTAGCTATAGCGGGGGCCCTTACGAAGCAGTACTTC. Protein sequence: CASSVAIAGALTKQYF.

J is TRBJ1-2 and V is TRBV28, with 9 positions matching TRBD1. Germline V gene data show CDR1 as MDHEN and CDR2 as SYDVKM. The V gene end was trimmed by 5 bases and the J gene end by 5 bases; junction bases not matched to a gene: 0. CDR3 length: 12 amino acids. CDR3 residues: CASSDRGYGYTF. The CDR3 DNA sequence: TGTGCCAGCAGTGACAGGGGGTATGGCTACACCTTC.

The chain employs TRBV9 and TRBJ1-1; 7 bases agree with TRBD1. The CDR3 runs 14 residues. CDR1 and CDR2 (germline): SGDLS, YYNGEE. The junction had 4 bases not matched to a gene; V was cut back by 0 bases and J by 5 bases. The CDR3 sequence: CASSVAYRGTEAFF. The CDR3, as DNA: TGTGCCAGCAGCGTAGCTTACAGGGGAACTGAAGCTTTCTTT.

The chain combines TRBV2 with TRBJ1-2; 10 positions agree with TRBD1. Unmatched junction bases numbered 13, after V lost 7 bases and J lost 8 bases. Germline CDR1 SNHLY, CDR2 FYNNEI. The CDR3 has 15 amino acids. The CDR3 sequence: CASTLMRDRGKGYTF. In nucleotides, the CDR3 is TGTGCCAGCACCTTGATGAGGGACAGGGGAAAAGGCTACACCTTC. The full variable domain, rest sourced from reference TRBV2 and TRBJ1-2, is EPEVTQTPSHQVTQMGQEVILRCVPISNHLYFYWYRQILGQKVEFLVSFYNNEISEKSEIFDDQFSVERPDGSNFTLKIRSTKLEDSAMYFCASTLMRDRGKGYTFGSGTRLTVV.

V and J are TRBV4-1 and TRBJ1-1, with TRBD1 as a possible D gene (5 bases). Trimming pared 4 bases from V and 1 base from J, leaving 10 bases between. Germline CDR1 MGHRA, CDR2 YSYEKL. The CDR3 has 14 amino acids. The DNA of the CDR3 is TGCGCCAGCAGCCCAAAGACAGAGAACACTGAAGCTTTCTTT. Translation gives CASSPKTENTEAFF.

This chain joins TRBV5-1 and TRBJ2-7; D may be TRBD1 (5 bases). CDR1 is SGHRS and CDR2 is YFSETQ in the germline V gene. This CDR3 has 13 amino acids. Trimming cost V 3 bases and J 2 bases, with 9 bases left between them. In nucleotides, the CDR3 is TGCGCCAGCAGCTCGACAGAGACCTACGAGCAGTACTTC. Protein sequence: CASSSTETYEQYF.

The genes are TRBV15 and TRBJ2-3, with no clear D. Germline values: CDR1 LNHNV, CDR2 YYDKDF (reference sequence). V dropped 4 bases and J dropped 3 bases, with 8 bases sitting between them. This CDR3 comprises 13 residues. DNA of the CDR3: TGTGCCACCAGCATTTCCTCTACAGATACGCAGTATTTT. Amino acid sequence: CATSISSTDTQYF.

The V gene is TRBV20-1, the J gene TRBJ2-7; D gene uncertain. Trimming shortened V by 3 bases and J by 3 bases, and 6 bases separated the two germline ends. The CDR3 length is 11 residues. CDR1 DFQATT and CDR2 SNEGSKA come from the germline V gene (reference sequence). The CDR3 region is CSASTGYEQYF. The CDR3 nucleotides are TGCAGTGCTAGTACGGGCTACGAGCAGTACTTC.

The gene calls are TRBV2 and TRBJ1-5, with a possible D match to TRBD1 (6 bases). V gave up 4 bases and J gave up 0 bases, with 16 bases separating them. The V gene's germline CDR1 is SNHLY and CDR2 FYNNEI. There are 17 residues in the CDR3. As DNA, the CDR3 is TGTGCCAGCAGTGTAAGGGGGTACAGTTATAGCAATCAGCCCCAGCATTTT. It codes for CASSVRGYSYSNQPQHF.